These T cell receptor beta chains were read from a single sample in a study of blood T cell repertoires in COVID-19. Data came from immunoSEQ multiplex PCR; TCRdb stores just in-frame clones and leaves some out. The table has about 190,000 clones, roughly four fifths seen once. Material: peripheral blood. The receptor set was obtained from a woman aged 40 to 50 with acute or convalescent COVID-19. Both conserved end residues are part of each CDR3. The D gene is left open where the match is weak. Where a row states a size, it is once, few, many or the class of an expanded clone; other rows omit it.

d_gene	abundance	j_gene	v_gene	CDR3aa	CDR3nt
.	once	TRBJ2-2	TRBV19	CASSPAGSFTGELFF	TGTGCCAGTAGTCCGGCCGGGAGCTTCACCGGGGAGCTGTTTTTT
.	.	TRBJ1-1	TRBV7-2	CASSLVRGALNTEAFF	TGTGCCAGCAGCTTAGTTAGGGGCGCGCTTAACACTGAAGCTTTCTTT
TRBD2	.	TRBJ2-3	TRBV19	CASSIRGLAGGTNTQYF	TGTGCCAGTAGTATTAGGGGACTAGCGGGGGGTACAAATACGCAGTATTTT
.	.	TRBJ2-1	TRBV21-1	CASLTGTSPSKLYNEQFF	TGTGCCAGCCTGACCGGGACTAGCCCTTCTAAGCTCTACAATGAGCAGTTCTTC
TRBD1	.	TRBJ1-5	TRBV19	CASSISWGQGGQPQHF	TGTGCCAGTAGTATTAGTTGGGGACAGGGCGGTCAGCCCCAGCATTTT
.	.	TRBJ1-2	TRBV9	CASSVSTSGGGYTF	TGTGCCAGCAGCGTATCCACCTCGGGAGGAGGCTACACCTTC
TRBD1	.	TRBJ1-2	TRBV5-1	CASSKDGQAHGYTF	TGCGCCAGCAGCAAAGATGGACAGGCCCATGGCTACACCTTC
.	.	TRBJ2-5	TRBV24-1	CATSDLRGETQYF	TGTGCCACCAGTGATTTGCGGGGAGAGACCCAGTACTTC
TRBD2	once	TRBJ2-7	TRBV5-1	CASSLAGGPSYEQYF	TGCGCCAGCAGCTTGGCGGGAGGGCCCTCGTACGAGCAGTACTTC
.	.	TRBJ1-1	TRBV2	CASLWRAVNTEAFF	TGTGCCAGCCTTTGGAGGGCCGTGAACACTGAAGCTTTCTTT
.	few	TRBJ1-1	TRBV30	CAWSEGSADTEAFF	TGTGCCTGGAGTGAGGGATCAGCGGACACTGAAGCTTTCTTT
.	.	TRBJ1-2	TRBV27	CASSFTGGTIYGYTF	TGTGCCAGCAGTTTCACGGGGGGGACAATCTATGGCTACACCTTC
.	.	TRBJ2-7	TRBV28	CASRTGSGYEQYF	TGTGCCAGCAGGACGGGGTCCGGCTACGAGCAGTACTTC
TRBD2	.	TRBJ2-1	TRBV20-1	CSASGPAGGSYNEQFF	TGCAGTGCTAGTGGCCCAGCGGGGGGGTCCTACAATGAGCAGTTCTTC
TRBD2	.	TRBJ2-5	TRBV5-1	CASSSRLAGGQETQYF	TGCGCCAGCAGCTCAAGACTAGCGGGGGGACAAGAGACCCAGTACTTC
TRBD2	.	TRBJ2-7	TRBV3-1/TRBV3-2	CASSPLAGGDEQYF	TGTGCCAGCAGCCCACTAGCGGGGGGAGACGAGCAGTACTTC
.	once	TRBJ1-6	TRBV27	CASSLTVGGGSPLHF	TGTGCCAGCAGTTTAACAGTTGGGGGAGGTTCACCCCTCCACTTT
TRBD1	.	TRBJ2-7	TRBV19	CASSPGQGLFYEQYF	TGTGCCAGTAGCCCAGGACAGGGCCTTTTTTACGAGCAGTACTTC
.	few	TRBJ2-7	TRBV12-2	CASRQTTAAVETFGEQYF	TGTGCAAGTCGCCAGACAACCGCAGCGGTCGAGACCTTCGGAGAGCAGTACTTC
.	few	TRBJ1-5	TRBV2	CASSGAVSNQPQHF	TGTGCCAGCTCTGGGGCAGTTAGCAATCAGCCCCAGCATTTT
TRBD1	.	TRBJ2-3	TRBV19	CASSQDRVRTDTQYF	TGTGCCAGTAGTCAAGACAGGGTGAGGACAGATACGCAGTATTTT
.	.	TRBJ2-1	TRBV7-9	CASSLNLAWNEQFF	TGTGCCAGCAGCTTAAACCTAGCGTGGAATGAGCAGTTCTTC
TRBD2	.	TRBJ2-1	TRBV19	CASSPLSGGEQFF	TGTGCCAGTAGTCCCCTTTCCGGGGGGGAGCAGTTCTTC
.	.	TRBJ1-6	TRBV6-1	CASSEVDRVVDSPLHF	TGTGCCAGCAGTGAAGTTGACAGAGTTGTTGATTCACCCCTCCACTTT
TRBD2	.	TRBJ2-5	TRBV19	CASSHGTSGEQETQYF	TGTGCCAGTAGTCACGGGACTAGCGGGGAACAAGAGACCCAGTACTTC
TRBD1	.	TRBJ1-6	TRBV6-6	CASRRPTGDNSPLHF	TGTGCCAGCAGACGCCCGACAGGGGATAATTCACCCCTCCACTTT
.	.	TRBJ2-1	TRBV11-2	CASSLRGTQFF	TGTGCCAGCAGCTTGCGGGGGACACAGTTCTTC
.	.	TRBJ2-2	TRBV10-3	CAISVTGDTLTGLGTGELFF	TGTGCCATCAGTGTAACGGGCGACACCCTTACAGGGCTGGGCACCGGGGAGCTGTTTTTT
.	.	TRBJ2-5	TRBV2	CASSEALAVQETQYF	TGTGCCAGCAGTGAAGCGCTTGCAGTCCAAGAGACCCAGTACTTC
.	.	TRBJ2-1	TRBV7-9	CASSFQLGLGEDEQFF	TGTGCCAGCAGTTTTCAGCTCGGGTTAGGAGAGGATGAGCAGTTCTTC
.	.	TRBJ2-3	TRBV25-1	CASSERVATDTQYF	TGTGCCAGCAGTGAGAGGGTAGCCACAGATACGCAGTATTTT
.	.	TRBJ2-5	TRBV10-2	CASSGRGGQTQYF	TGCGCCAGCAGTGGGCGGGGCGGGCAGACCCAGTACTTC
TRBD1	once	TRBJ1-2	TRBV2	CASIGNRGANYGYTF	TGTGCCAGCATTGGGAACAGGGGGGCTAACTATGGCTACACCTTC
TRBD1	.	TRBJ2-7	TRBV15	CATSSPGTGPMAHEQYF	TGTGCCACCAGCAGTCCCGGGACAGGACCTATGGCCCACGAGCAGTACTTC
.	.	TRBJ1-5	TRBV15	CATSRGLGFRTLNQPQHF	TGTGCCACCAGCAGAGGACTTGGGTTCAGAACCCTCAATCAGCCCCAGCATTTT
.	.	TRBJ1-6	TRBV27	CASSQKSSYNSPLHF	TGTGCCAGCAGCCAGAAAAGCTCCTATAATTCACCCCTCCACTTT
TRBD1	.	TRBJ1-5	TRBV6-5	CASSWDRFNQPQHF	TGTGCCAGCAGTTGGGACAGGTTTAATCAGCCCCAGCATTTT
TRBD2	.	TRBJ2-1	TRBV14	CASSQTVAGGQFF	TGTGCCAGCAGCCAAACCGTTGCGGGGGGGCAGTTCTTC
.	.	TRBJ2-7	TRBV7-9	CASIPLGDTHYEQYF	TGTGCCAGCATCCCCTTGGGAGACACCCACTACGAGCAGTACTTC
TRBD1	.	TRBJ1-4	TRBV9	CASSVGAGGEKLFF	TGTGCCAGCAGCGTAGGGGCAGGGGGAGAAAAACTGTTTTTT
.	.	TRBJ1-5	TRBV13	CASSFGTPGNQPQHF	TGTGCCAGCAGCTTCGGGACACCGGGTAATCAGCCCCAGCATTTT
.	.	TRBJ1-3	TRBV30	CAWRPYPGLLEIPGNTIYF	TGTGCCTGGAGGCCATACCCGGGACTGCTAGAGATTCCTGGAAACACCATATATTTT
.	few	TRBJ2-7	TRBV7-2	CASSLVQSYEQYF	TGTGCCAGCAGCTTAGTCCAGTCCTACGAGCAGTACTTC
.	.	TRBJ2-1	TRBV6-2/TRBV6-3	CASSYQGRSYNEQFF	TGTGCCAGCAGTTATCAGGGCCGCTCCTACAATGAGCAGTTCTTC
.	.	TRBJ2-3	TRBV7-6	CASSLASINTQYF	TGTGCCAGCAGCTTAGCGAGTATAAATACGCAGTATTTT
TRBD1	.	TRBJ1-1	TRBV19	CASSYPGTDLNTEAFF	TGTGCCAGTAGCTACCCCGGGACAGACTTGAACACTGAAGCTTTCTTT
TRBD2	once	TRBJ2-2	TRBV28	CASRPTSGSTGELFF	TGTGCCAGCAGGCCGACTAGCGGCTCAACCGGGGAGCTGTTTTTT
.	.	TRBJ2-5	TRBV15	CATSRDSGGETQYF	TGTGCCACCAGCAGAGATTCCGGGGGAGAGACCCAGTACTTC
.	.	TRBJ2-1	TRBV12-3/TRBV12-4	CASRGRGEQFF	TGTGCCAGCAGAGGACGGGGTGAGCAGTTCTTC
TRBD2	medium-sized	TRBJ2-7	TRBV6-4	CASSDLRGEDHEQYF	TGTGCCAGCAGTGACCTGCGGGGGGAAGACCACGAGCAGTACTTC